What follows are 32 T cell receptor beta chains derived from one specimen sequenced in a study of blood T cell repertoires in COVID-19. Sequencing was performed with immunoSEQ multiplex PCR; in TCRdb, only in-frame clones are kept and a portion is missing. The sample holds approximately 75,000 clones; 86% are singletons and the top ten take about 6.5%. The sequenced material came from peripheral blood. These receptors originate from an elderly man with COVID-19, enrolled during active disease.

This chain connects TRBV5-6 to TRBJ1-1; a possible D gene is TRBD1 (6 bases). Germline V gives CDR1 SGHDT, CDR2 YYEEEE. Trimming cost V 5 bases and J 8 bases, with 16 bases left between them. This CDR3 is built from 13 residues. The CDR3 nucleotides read TGTGCCAGCAGGAGGGGACAAATCGGAGAAGCTTTCTTT. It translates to CASRRGQIGEAFF.

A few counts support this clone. CDR3 loop: CASSYRGRISEAFF. CDR3 coding DNA: TGTGCCAGCAGTTACAGGGGGCGCATCTCTGAAGCTTTCTTT. This sequence joins TRBV6-5 and TRBJ1-1; 7 bases agree with TRBD1. Germline values: CDR1 MNHEY, CDR2 SVGAGI. With 2 bases clipped from V and 6 bases from J, the junction kept 6 bases outside the gene matches. The CDR3 length is 14 residues.

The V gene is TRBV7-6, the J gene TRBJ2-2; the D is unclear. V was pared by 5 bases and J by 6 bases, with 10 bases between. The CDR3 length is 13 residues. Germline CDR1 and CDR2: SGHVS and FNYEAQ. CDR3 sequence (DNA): TGTGCCAGCAGCCCCCTCACGGCCGGGGAGCTGTTTTTT. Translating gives CASSPLTAGELFF. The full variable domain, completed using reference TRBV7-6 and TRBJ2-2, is GAGVSQSPRYKVTKRGQDVALRCDPISGHVSLYWYRQALGQGPEFLTYFNYEAQQDKSGLPNDRFSAERPEGSISTLTIQRTEQRDSAMYRCASSPLTAGELFFGEGSRLTVL.

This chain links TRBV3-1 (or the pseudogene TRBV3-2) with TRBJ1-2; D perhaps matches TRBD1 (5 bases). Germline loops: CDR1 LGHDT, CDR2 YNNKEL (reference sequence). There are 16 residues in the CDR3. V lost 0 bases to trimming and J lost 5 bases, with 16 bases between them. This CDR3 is CASSQDRAGRRYGYTF. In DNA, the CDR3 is TGTGCCAGCAGCCAAGACCGCGCAGGGAGGAGGTATGGCTACACCTTC.

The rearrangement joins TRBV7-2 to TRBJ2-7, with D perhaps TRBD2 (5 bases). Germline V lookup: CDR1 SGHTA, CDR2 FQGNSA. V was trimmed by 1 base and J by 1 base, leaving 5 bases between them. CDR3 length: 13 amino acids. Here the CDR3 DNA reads TGTGCCAGCAGCTTAGGACTATCCTACGAGCAGTACTTC. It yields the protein CASSLGLSYEQYF. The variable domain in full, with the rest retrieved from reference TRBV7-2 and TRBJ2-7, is GAGVSQSPSNKVTEKGKDVELRCDPISGHTALYWYRQSLGQGLEFLIYFQGNSAPDKSGLPSDRFSAERTGGSVSTLTIQRTQQEDSAVYLCASSLGLSYEQYFGPGTRLTVT.

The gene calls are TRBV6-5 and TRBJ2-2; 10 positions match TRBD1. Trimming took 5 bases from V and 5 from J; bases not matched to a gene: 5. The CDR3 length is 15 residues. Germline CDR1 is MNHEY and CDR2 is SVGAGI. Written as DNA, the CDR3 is TGTGCCAGCAGTCGCGCGGGACAGGGGACCGGGGAGCTGTTTTTT. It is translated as CASSRAGQGTGELFF.

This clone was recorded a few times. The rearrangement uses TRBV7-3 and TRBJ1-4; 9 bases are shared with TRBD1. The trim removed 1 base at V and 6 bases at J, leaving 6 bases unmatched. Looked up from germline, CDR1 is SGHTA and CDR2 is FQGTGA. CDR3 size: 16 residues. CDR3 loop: CASSLNPRDRDEKLFF. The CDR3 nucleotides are TGTGCCAGCAGCTTAAACCCCAGGGACAGGGATGAAAAACTGTTTTTT.

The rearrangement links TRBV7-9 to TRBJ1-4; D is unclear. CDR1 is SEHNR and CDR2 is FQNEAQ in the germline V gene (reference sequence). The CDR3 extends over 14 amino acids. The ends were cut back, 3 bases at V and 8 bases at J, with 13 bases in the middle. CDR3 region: CASSFGSEGEKLFF. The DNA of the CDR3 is TGTGCCAGCAGCTTCGGCAGTGAGGGCGAAAAACTGTTTTTT.

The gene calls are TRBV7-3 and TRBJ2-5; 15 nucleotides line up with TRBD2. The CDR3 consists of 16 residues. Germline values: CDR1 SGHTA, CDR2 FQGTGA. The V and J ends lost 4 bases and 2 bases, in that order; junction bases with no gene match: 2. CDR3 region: CASSSGLAGGQETQYF. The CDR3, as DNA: TGTGCCAGCAGCTCCGGACTAGCGGGGGGGCAAGAGACCCAGTACTTC.

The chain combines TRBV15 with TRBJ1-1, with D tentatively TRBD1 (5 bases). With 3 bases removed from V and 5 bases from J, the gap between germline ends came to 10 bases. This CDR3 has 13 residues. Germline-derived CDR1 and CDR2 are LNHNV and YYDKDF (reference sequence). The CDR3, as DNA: TGTGCCACCAGCAGCTGGGGGGGGACTGAAGCTTTCTTT. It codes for CATSSWGGTEAFF.

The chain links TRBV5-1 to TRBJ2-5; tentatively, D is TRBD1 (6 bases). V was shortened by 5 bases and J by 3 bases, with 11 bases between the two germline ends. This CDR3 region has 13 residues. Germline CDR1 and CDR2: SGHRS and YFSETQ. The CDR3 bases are TGCGCCAGCAGTCGGACAGAAGAAGAGACCCAGTACTTC. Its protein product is CASSRTEEETQYF.

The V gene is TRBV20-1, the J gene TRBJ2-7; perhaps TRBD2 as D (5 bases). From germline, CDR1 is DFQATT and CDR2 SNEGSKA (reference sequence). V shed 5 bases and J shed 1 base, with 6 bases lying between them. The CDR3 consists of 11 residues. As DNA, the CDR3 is TGCAGTGCTGAGCGGTCCTACGAGCAGTACTTC. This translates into CSAERSYEQYF.

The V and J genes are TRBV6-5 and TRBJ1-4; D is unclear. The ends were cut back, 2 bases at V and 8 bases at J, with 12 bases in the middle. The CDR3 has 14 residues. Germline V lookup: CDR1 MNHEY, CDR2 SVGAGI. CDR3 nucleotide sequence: TGTGCCAGCAGTTACGGCGGGATTAAAGAAAAACTGTTTTTT. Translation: CASSYGGIKEKLFF.

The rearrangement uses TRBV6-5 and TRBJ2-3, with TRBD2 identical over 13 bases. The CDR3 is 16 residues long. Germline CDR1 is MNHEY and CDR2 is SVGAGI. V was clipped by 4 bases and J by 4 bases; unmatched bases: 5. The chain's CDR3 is CASSSRLAGGPDTQYF. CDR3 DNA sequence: TGTGCCAGCAGTTCCCGACTAGCGGGGGGACCAGATACGCAGTATTTT.

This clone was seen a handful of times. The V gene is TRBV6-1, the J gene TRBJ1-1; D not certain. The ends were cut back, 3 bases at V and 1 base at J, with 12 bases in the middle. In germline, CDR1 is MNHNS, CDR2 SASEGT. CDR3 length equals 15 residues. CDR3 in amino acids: CASSDPGSPNTEAFF. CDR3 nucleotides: TGTGCCAGCAGTGATCCCGGGTCCCCGAACACTGAAGCTTTCTTT.

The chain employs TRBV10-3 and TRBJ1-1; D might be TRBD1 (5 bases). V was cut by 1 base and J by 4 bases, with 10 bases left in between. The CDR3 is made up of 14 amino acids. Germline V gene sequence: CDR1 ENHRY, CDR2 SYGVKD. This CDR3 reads CAISEFREGTEAFF. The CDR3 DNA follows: TGTGCCATCAGTGAGTTCAGGGAGGGCACTGAAGCTTTCTTT.

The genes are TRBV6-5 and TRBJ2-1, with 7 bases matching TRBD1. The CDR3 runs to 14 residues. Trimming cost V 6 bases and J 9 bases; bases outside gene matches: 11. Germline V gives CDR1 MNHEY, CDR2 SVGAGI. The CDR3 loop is CASSLTGAWGEQFF. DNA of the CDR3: TGTGCCAGCAGCCTAACAGGGGCTTGGGGTGAGCAGTTCTTC.

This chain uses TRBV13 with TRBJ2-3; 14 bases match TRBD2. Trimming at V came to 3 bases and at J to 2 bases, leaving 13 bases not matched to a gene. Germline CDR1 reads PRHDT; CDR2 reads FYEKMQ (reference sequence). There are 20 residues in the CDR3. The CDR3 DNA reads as TGTGCCAGCAGCTTGACCCGACTAGCGGGGGGGCTCCGTGCCACAGATACGCAGTATTTT. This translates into CASSLTRLAGGLRATDTQYF.

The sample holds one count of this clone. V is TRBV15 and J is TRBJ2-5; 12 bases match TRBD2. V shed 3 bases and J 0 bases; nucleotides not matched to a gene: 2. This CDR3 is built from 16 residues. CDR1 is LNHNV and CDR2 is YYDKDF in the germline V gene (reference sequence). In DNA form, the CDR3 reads TGTGCCACCAGCAGTGGACTAGCGGGGTACCAAGAGACCCAGTACTTC. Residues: CATSSGLAGYQETQYF.

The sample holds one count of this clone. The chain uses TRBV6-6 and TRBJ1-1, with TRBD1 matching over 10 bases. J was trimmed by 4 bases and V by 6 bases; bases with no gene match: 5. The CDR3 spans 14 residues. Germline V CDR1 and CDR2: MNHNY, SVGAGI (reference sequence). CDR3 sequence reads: CASRPDRGRTEAFF. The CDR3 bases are TGTGCCAGCAGACCAGACAGGGGGCGCACTGAAGCTTTCTTT.

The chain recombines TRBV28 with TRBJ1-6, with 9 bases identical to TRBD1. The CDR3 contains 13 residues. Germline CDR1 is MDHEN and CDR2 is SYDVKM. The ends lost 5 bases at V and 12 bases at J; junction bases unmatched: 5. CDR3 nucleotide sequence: TGTGCCAGCAGTGGGGACAGGGTAGGACCCCTCCACTTT. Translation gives CASSGDRVGPLHF.

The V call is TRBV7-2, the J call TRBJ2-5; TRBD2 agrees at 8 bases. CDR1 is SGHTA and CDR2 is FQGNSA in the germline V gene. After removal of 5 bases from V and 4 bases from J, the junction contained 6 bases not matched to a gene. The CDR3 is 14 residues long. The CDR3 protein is CASSTTGGRETQYF. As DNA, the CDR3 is TGTGCCAGCAGCACAACGGGGGGGCGAGAGACCCAGTACTTC.

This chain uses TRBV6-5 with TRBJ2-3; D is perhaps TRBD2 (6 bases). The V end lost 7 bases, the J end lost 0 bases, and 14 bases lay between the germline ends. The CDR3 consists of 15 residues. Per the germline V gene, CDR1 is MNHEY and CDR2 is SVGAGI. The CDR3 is CASNGFGGSTDTQYF. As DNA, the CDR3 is TGTGCCAGCAACGGGTTCGGGGGTAGCACAGATACGCAGTATTTT.

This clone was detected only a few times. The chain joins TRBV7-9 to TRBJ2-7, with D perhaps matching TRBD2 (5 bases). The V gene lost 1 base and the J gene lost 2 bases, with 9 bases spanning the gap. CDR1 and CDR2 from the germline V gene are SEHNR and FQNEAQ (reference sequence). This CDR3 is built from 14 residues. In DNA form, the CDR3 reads TGTGCCAGCAGCTTAGACAGCGGAACCTACGAGCAGTACTTC. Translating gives CASSLDSGTYEQYF.

The CDR3 protein is CASSPPSGVNQPQHF. In DNA form, the CDR3 reads TGTGCCAGCTCACCACCGAGCGGAGTCAATCAGCCCCAGCATTTT. The V and J genes are TRBV18 and TRBJ1-5; D call uncertain. Trimming cost V 0 bases and J 3 bases, with 9 bases left between them. CDR1 and CDR2 (germline): KGHSH, LQKENI. The CDR3 loop spans 15 amino acids.

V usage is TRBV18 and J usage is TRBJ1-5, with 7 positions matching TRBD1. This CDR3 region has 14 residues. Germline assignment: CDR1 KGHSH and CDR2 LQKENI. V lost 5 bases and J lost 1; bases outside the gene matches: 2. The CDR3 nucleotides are TGTGCCAGCTCAGACAGGGTGAGCAATCAGCCCCAGCATTTT. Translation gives CASSDRVSNQPQHF.

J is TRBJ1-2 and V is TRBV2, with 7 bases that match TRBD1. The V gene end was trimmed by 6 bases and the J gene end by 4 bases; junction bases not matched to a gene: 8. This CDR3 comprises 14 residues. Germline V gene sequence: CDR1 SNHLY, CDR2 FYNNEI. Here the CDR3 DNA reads TGTGCCAGCAGACTGGGACAGTTCGCCTATGGCTACACCTTC. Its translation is CASRLGQFAYGYTF. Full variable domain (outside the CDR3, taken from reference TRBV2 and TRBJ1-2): EPEVTQTPSHQVTQMGQEVILRCVPISNHLYFYWYRQILGQKVEFLVSFYNNEISEKSEIFDDQFSVERPDGSNFTLKIRSTKLEDSAMYFCASRLGQFAYGYTFGSGTRLTVV.

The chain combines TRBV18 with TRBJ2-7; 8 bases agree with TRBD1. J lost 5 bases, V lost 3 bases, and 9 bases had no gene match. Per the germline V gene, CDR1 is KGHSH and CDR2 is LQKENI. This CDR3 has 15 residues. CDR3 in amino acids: CASSPGADRVDEQYF. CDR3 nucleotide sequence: TGTGCCAGCTCACCCGGGGCGGACAGGGTCGACGAGCAGTACTTC.

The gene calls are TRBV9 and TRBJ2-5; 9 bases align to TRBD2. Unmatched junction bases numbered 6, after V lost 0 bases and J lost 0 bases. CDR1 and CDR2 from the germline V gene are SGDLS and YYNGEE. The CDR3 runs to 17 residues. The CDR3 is CASSVGVSGGHQETQYF. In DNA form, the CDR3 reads TGTGCCAGCAGCGTAGGGGTTAGCGGGGGCCACCAAGAGACCCAGTACTTC.

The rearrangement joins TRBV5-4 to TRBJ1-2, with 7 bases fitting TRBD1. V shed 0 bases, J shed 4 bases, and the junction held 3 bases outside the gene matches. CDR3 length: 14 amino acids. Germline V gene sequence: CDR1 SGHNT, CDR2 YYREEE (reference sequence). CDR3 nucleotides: TGTGCCAGCAGCTTGGGGGACAGCCGCTATGGCTACACCTTC. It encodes CASSLGDSRYGYTF.

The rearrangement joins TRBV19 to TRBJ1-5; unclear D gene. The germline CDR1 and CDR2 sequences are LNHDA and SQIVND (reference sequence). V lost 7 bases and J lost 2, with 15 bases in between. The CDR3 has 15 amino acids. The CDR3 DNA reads TGTGCCAGTACGAGGATCGGGTGGGGCAATCAGCCCCAGCATTTT. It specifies CASTRIGWGNQPQHF.

CDR3 region: CASSTGTVLYNEQFF. The CDR3 DNA follows: TGTGCCAGCAGCACAGGGACAGTTCTCTACAATGAGCAGTTCTTC. The chain combines TRBV6-5 with TRBJ2-1; 7 nucleotides line up with TRBD1. V was clipped by 6 bases and J by 3 bases; unmatched bases: 8. The CDR3 contains 15 residues. Germline CDR1 is MNHEY and CDR2 is SVGAGI.